Listed here are 6 T cell receptor beta chains from one sample, sequenced in a study of shared clonotypes between healthy human individuals (dated by TCRdb to 2019 to 2021). Libraries were constructed by the immunoSEQ multiplex PCR assay. TCRdb retrieved this table from immuneACCESS and kept in-frame rearrangements only. Not all clones are present; in checked studies, unresolved V genes account for under half, and no reason is known for the remainder. The sample contains around 640,000 clones, about 95% of them found a single time. The ten largest clones represent 0.11% of the sample. CD8 naive samples were CD45RO-negative cells positively selected for CCR7, giving a CD45RA+CCR7+ population that excluded TemRA cells. The sequenced material came from naive CD8+ T cells sorted from blood. The cell subset or site label on this specimen signifies: CD45RA+CCR7+. The source of these receptors is a woman under 40 in good health.

The chain has TRBV28 and TRBJ2-5; 9 positions agree with TRBD1. TRBJ2-7 matches the DNA end more closely, so the J call is doubtful. Germline V gene data show CDR1 as MDHEN and CDR2 as SYDVKM. CDR3 size: 15 residues. In nucleotides, the CDR3 is TGTGCCAGCGGTGAAGAGGACAGGGGTTTATCCGAGCAGTACTTC. Translated, it gives CASGEEDRGLSEQYF.

This rearrangement joins TRBV13 to TRBJ2-7; D is uncertain. Germline V gives CDR1 PRHDT, CDR2 FYEKMQ (reference sequence). This CDR3 is built from 13 residues. Trimming removed 2 bases at V and 3 bases at J, with 8 bases between. The CDR3 region is CASSLQRSYEQYF. For the CDR3, the DNA is TGTGCCAGCAGCTTACAAAGAAGCTACGAGCAGTACTTC.

The chain couples TRBV10-3 to TRBJ2-3, with D perhaps TRBD1 (6 bases). The germline V gene has CDR1 ENHRY and CDR2 SYGVKD. The CDR3 is made up of 15 amino acids. V was trimmed by 2 bases and J by 6 bases, leaving 15 bases between them. The CDR3 protein is CAISEEGVTLDTQYF. CDR3 sequence (DNA): TGTGCCATCAGTGAGGAGGGGGTAACGTTGGATACGCAGTATTTT.

The chain has TRBV27 and TRBJ2-7; tentative D call: TRBD1 (5 bases). V dropped 4 bases and J dropped 0 bases, with 19 bases sitting between them. This CDR3 comprises 17 residues. Germline-derived CDR1 and CDR2 are MNHEY and SMNVEV (reference sequence). Written as DNA, the CDR3 is TGTGCCAGCAGTTCCTATTGGGCTAAGGGGTTCTCCTACGAGCAGTACTTC. Encoded protein: CASSSYWAKGFSYEQYF.

The chain employs TRBV4-1 and TRBJ1-1; D is ambiguous. Between the trimmed V and J ends, which lost 3 bases and 5 bases, there was a span of 13 bases. This CDR3 comprises 14 residues. Germline CDR1 is MGHRA and CDR2 is YSYEKL. CDR3 in amino acids: CASSQSNLGTEAFF. In DNA, the CDR3 is TGCGCCAGCAGCCAGTCAAATTTGGGAACTGAAGCTTTCTTT.

This chain links TRBV2 with TRBJ2-1; D might be TRBD2 (6 bases). Germline CDR1 and CDR2: SNHLY and FYNNEI. V was cut by 7 bases and J by 0 bases, with 22 bases left in between. The CDR3 totals 18 residues. CDR3 in amino acids: CASKETFGDGGSYNEQFF. The CDR3, as DNA: TGTGCCAGCAAAGAGACCTTCGGGGACGGGGGCTCCTACAATGAGCAGTTCTTC.